In its sample, the clone carrying this TCR beta chain was seen many times. What it recognizes is unknown. This CDR3 is 13 amino acids long. Germline V gene data show CDR1 as GTSNPN and CDR2 as SVGIG (reference sequence). V was trimmed by 3 bases and J by 4 bases, leaving 10 bases between them. These data originate in a study of CD8+ T cells in alopecia areata. Study background: Treated individuals took tofacitinib by mouth, 5 to 10 mg twice daily.

Findings and limits, study-wide: Greater clonality was observed in lesional scalp samples, especially alopecia totalis/universalis, versus normal scalp.

In each case, RNA was isolated and then reverse transcribed into cDNA as the sequencing template. Assay: immunoSEQ multiplex PCR; the TCRdb copy retains only in-frame clones and omits some. Of 150,000 or so clones in the sample, almost 50% are singletons; the top ten hold roughly a sixth. The source is a human donor with alopecia areata. Material: CD8+ T cells sorted from blood, obtained at week 0. The rearrangement uses TRBV30 and TRBJ1-3; D call uncertain. The DNA for the CDR3 is TGTGCCTGGAGCGGGGATGCGGGAAACACCATATATTTT. Its translation is CAWSGDAGNTIYF. The full variable domain, its missing parts supplied by reference TRBV30 and TRBJ1-3, is SQTIHQWPATLVQPVGSPLSLECTVEGTSNPNLYWYRQAAGRGLQLLFYSVGIGQISSEVPQNLSASRPQDRQFILSSKKLLLSDSGFYLCAWSGDAGNTIYFGEGSWLTVV.